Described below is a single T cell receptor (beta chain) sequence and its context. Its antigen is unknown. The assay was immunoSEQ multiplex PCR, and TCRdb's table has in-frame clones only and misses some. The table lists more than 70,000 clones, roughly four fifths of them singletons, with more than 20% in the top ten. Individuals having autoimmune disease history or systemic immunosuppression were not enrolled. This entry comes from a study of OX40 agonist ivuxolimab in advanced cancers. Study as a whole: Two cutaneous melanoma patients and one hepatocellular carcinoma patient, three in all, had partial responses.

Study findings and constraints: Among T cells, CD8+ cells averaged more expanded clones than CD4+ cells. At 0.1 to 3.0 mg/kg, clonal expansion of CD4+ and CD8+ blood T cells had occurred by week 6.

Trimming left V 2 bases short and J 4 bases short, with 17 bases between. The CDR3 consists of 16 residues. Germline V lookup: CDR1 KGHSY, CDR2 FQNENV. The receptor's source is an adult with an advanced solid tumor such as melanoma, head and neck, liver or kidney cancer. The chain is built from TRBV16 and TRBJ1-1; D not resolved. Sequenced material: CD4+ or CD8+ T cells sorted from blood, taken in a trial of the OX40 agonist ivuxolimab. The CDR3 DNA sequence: TGTGCCAGCAGCCAAAGGGCGGCCATGTCGGTCACTGAAGCTTTCTTT. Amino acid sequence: CASSQRAAMSVTEAFF.